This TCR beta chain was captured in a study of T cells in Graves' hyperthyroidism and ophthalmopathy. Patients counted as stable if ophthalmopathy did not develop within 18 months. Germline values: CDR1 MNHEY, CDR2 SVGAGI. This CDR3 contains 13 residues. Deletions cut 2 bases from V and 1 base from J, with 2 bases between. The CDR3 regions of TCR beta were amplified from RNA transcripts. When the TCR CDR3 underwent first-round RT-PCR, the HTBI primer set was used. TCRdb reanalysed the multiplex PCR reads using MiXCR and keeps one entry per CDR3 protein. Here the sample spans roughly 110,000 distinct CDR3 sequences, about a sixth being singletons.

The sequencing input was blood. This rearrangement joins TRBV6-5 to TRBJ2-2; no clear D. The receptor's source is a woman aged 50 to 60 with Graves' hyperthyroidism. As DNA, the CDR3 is TGTGCCAGCAGTTACCAGAACACCGGGGAGCTGTTTTTT. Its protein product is CASSYQNTGELFF.